A selection of T cell receptor beta chains follows, all from one sample in a study of identical twins. TCRdb independently ran MiXCR on the 5' RACE reads; one entry per CDR3 protein. The table includes about 210,000 distinct CDR3 sequences, over 8% detected once. Input material: memory (CD45RO+) T cells sorted from blood. The receptor source for this set is a woman in her late teens or twenties in good health. The CDR3 runs from the conserved cysteine through the conserved F or W. D genes are given only for firm matches. Rows give clone size only sometimes, using once, few, many, or a class for an expanded clone.

D gene	V gene	J gene	clone size	CDR3 protein	CDR3 DNA
NA	TRBV20-1	TRBJ2-5	NA	CSARGSDGKETQYF	TGCAGTGCTAGAGGTTCGGACGGAAAAGAGACCCAGTACTTC
NA	TRBV11-2	TRBJ2-3	few	CASSRGGGPTDTQYF	TGTGCCAGCAGCCGAGGGGGGGGGCCCACAGATACGCAGTATTTT
NA	TRBV9	TRBJ2-2	once	CASTPERTFSAPGELFF	TGTGCCAGCACCCCCGAACGTACCTTCTCCGCCCCGGGGGAGCTGTTTTTT
TRBD2	TRBV20-1	TRBJ2-2	NA	CSARRTSGKNTGELFF	TGCAGTGCTAGACGGACTAGCGGGAAGAACACCGGGGAGCTGTTTTTT
TRBD1	TRBV12-3/TRBV12-4	TRBJ1-1	NA	CASSYRGLTEAFF	TGTGCCAGCAGTTACAGGGGGCTCACTGAAGCTTTCTTT
TRBD2	TRBV6-2/TRBV6-3	TRBJ2-7	NA	CASSALAGVEEQYF	TGTGCCAGCAGTGCACTAGCGGGAGTGGAAGAGCAGTACTTC
NA	TRBV20-1	TRBJ2-7	NA	CSAKKGDISYEQYF	TGCAGTGCGAAAAAGGGGGACATCTCCTACGAGCAGTACTTC
NA	TRBV20-1	TRBJ2-1	NA	CSAGPGYPPYNEQFF	TGCAGTGCTGGCCCGGGCTACCCCCCTTACAATGAGCAGTTCTTC
NA	TRBV6-4	TRBJ2-1	few	CASSDSTEGREQFF	TGTGCCAGCAGTGACTCGACCGAGGGGAGGGAGCAGTTCTTC
NA	TRBV2	TRBJ2-1	NA	CASALLASNNEQFF	TGTGCCAGCGCCCTTCTAGCGAGCAACAATGAGCAGTTCTTC
NA	TRBV27	TRBJ2-1	few	CASSLSGQYYNEQFF	TGTGCCAGCAGTTTATCAGGGCAGTATTACAATGAGCAGTTCTTC
NA	TRBV7-9	TRBJ2-3	few	CASSPPDRTDTQYF	TGTGCCAGCAGCCCCCCAGATCGAACCGATACGCAGTATTTT
TRBD1	TRBV12-3/TRBV12-4	TRBJ2-5	few	CASSLMDRAGETQYF	TGTGCCAGCAGTCTTATGGACAGGGCGGGGGAGACCCAGTACTTC
NA	TRBV3-1	TRBJ2-5	NA	CASSQGRPGHQETQYF	TGTGCCAGCAGCCAAGGCCGTCCGGGACACCAAGAGACCCAGTACTTC
TRBD2	TRBV2	TRBJ2-1	few	CATTASGEYNEQFF	TGTGCCACTACGGCTAGCGGGGAGTACAATGAGCAGTTCTTC
TRBD1	TRBV7-8	TRBJ1-1	few	CASSLQTGENEAFF	TGTGCCAGCAGCTTACAAACAGGGGAAAATGAAGCTTTCTTT
TRBD2	TRBV3-1	TRBJ2-1	NA	CASTGTKEGHEQFF	TGTGCCAGCACCGGGACTAAGGAGGGCCATGAGCAGTTCTTC
TRBD2	TRBV4-3	TRBJ2-7	few	CASSRGEGGEQYF	TGCGCCAGCAGCCGGGGGGAGGGAGGCGAGCAGTACTTC
NA	TRBV15	TRBJ2-5	few	CATSRVRGQETQYF	TGTGCCACCAGCAGAGTAAGGGGACAAGAGACCCAGTACTTC
TRBD2	TRBV4-2	TRBJ2-3	medium-sized	CASSQGTSGGPDTQYF	TGTGCCAGCAGCCAAGGGACTAGCGGGGGGCCAGATACGCAGTATTTT
NA	TRBV20-1	TRBJ2-1	few	CSSRDFGEQFF	TGCAGTTCTCGGGACTTCGGTGAGCAGTTCTTC
NA	TRBV4-3	TRBJ2-4	many	CASSQDRGTFDIQYF	TGCGCCAGCAGCCAAGATCGGGGTACCTTCGACATTCAGTACTTC
NA	TRBV6-1	TRBJ1-2	NA	CASRRTSGNYGYTF	TGTGCCAGCAGGCGCACCTCCGGGAACTATGGCTACACCTTC
NA	TRBV5-6	TRBJ2-7	NA	CASSPTGISYEQYF	TGTGCCAGCAGCCCTACAGGGATCTCCTACGAGCAGTACTTC
TRBD2	TRBV4-3	TRBJ2-1	many	CASSQSGREGEQFF	TGCGCCAGCAGCCAAAGCGGGAGAGAAGGTGAGCAGTTCTTC